These 15 T cell receptor beta chains were all obtained from the same sample, sequenced in a study of T cells after yellow fever vaccination. Each CDR3 protein is one row after TCRdb ran MiXCR on the 5' RACE reads. In the table there are some 390,000 distinct CDR3 sequences, 6.2% of which are singletons. The sample in question was PBMCs, obtained 5 days after the yellow fever booster vaccination. The receptors here all came from a man aged 30-40 years who received the YFV17D yellow fever vaccine.

In this sample, this clonotype turned up a few times. The chain joins TRBV20-1 to TRBJ2-2; possibly TRBD2 for D (6 bases). The germline V and J ends were trimmed by 5 bases and 5 bases, with 21 bases remaining between them. CDR3 length: 16 amino acids. Germline V gene sequence: CDR1 DFQATT, CDR2 SNEGSKA (reference sequence). CDR3 sequence (DNA): TGCAGTGCTCGCAGACTAGGTGGGGAGCCTACCGGGGAGCTGTTTTTT. This translates into CSARRLGGEPTGELFF.

This clonotype has at least ten counts. The chain couples TRBV21-1 to TRBJ1-6. TRBV21-1 is tagged as a pseudogene. There are 12 residues in the CDR3. The CDR3 loop reads CASTQLTSPLHF. The CDR3 DNA is TGTGCCAGCACCCAGTTGACCTCACCCCTCCACTTT.

This clonotype was recorded many times. J is TRBJ2-7 and V is TRBV27; 11 positions match TRBD2. This CDR3 has 15 amino acids. V gave up 5 bases and J gave up 7 bases; unmatched junction bases: 10. Germline-derived CDR1 and CDR2 are MNHEY and SMNVEV (reference sequence). This chain's CDR3 is CASSPGTSGLVEQYF. DNA of the CDR3: TGTGCCAGCAGTCCGGGGACTAGCGGCCTTGTTGAGCAGTACTTC.

This clonotype was picked up many times. The CDR3 bases are TGTGCCAGCAGTTCCCTCACCCCCCTTACTGAGCAGTTCTTC. Translation: CASSSLTPLTEQFF. V usage is TRBV6-5 and J usage is TRBJ2-1; D unclear. Per the germline V gene, CDR1 is MNHEY and CDR2 is SVGAGI. CDR3 length: 14 residues. With 4 bases removed from V and 9 bases from J, the gap between germline ends came to 16 bases.

The V gene is TRBV4-1, the J gene TRBJ2-4; 11 bases are shared with TRBD2. The CDR3 consists of 15 residues. Germline CDR1 reads MGHRA; CDR2 reads YSYEKL. V was clipped by 3 bases and J by 6 bases; unmatched bases: 4. The CDR3 loop reads CASSHPGTSGNIQYF. In DNA, the CDR3 is TGCGCCAGCAGCCACCCAGGGACTAGCGGAAACATTCAGTACTTC.

This clonotype was detected a few times. The CDR3 sequence: CSASSWASALEQYF. CDR3 nucleotides: TGCAGTGCTAGTTCCTGGGCCTCTGCCCTCGAGCAGTACTTC. The rearrangement uses TRBV20-1 and TRBJ2-7; no reliable D call. CDR1 is DFQATT and CDR2 is SNEGSKA in the germline V gene (reference sequence). Trimming took off 3 bases at V and 6 bases at J, with 18 bases between the two ends. CDR3 length: 14 amino acids.

Ten or more counts support this clonotype. The genes are TRBV12-3 or TRBV12-4 and TRBJ2-4; 9 bases are a match to TRBD1. The CDR3 totals 20 residues. Trimming at V came to 4 bases and at J to 0 bases, leaving 16 bases not matched to a gene. The CDR3 loop is CASSSRPPGQGMLAKNIQYF. The CDR3 nucleotides are TGTGCCAGCAGTTCCCGTCCCCCGGGACAGGGTATGCTAGCCAAAAACATTCAGTACTTC.

This clonotype was seen a handful of times. This sequence joins TRBV28 and TRBJ2-2; the D is unclear. There are 14 residues in the CDR3. V dropped 2 bases and J dropped 6 bases, with 10 bases sitting between them. Germline V CDR1 and CDR2: MDHEN, SYDVKM. As DNA, the CDR3 is TGTGCCAGCAGTTTACCCCTCGCGGCCGGGGAGCTGTTTTTT. Amino acids: CASSLPLAAGELFF.

This clonotype was counted only a few times. The chain carries TRBV6-1 and TRBJ1-2, with D unclear. V dropped 7 bases and J dropped 3 bases, with 12 bases sitting between them. The germline CDR1 and CDR2 sequences are MNHNS and SASEGT. The CDR3 runs 13 residues. CDR3 amino acids: CASTRETDYGYTF. In nucleotides, the CDR3 is TGTGCCAGCACTAGGGAGACCGACTATGGCTACACCTTC.

This clonotype appeared a few times. The J gene is TRBJ2-2, the V gene TRBV20-1, with TRBD2 matching 7 bases. CDR1 and CDR2 from the germline V gene are DFQATT and SNEGSKA (reference sequence). Trimming cost V 5 bases and J 1 base; bases outside gene matches: 1. The CDR3 spans 13 residues. CDR3 in DNA: TGCAGTGCTGGGGAGGGGAACACCGGGGAGCTGTTTTTT. Translated, it gives CSAGEGNTGELFF.

This sequence joins TRBV7-8 and TRBJ2-3; 8 bases map to TRBD2. This CDR3 is 16 amino acids long. The junction had 4 bases not matched to a gene; V was cut back by 2 bases and J by 0 bases. CDR1 and CDR2 from the germline V gene are SGHVS and FQNEAQ. The DNA for the CDR3 is TGTGCCAGCAGCTTAACCCTAGCGGGCAGCACAGATACGCAGTATTTT. Protein: CASSLTLAGSTDTQYF.

At least ten counts were recorded for this clonotype. This chain joins TRBV14 and TRBJ2-7; a possible D gene is TRBD1 (7 bases). Germline CDR1 and CDR2: SGHDN and FVKESK. V was pared by 4 bases and J by 2 bases, with 15 bases between. The CDR3 consists of 15 residues. The CDR3 DNA follows: TGTGCCAGCAGCCTCTCAGGGGGGCCCGCCTACGAGCAGTACTTC. Translating gives CASSLSGGPAYEQYF.

Many counts were recorded for this clonotype. This chain joins TRBV7-2 and TRBJ2-3; 8 bases agree with TRBD2. The CDR3 loop spans 13 amino acids. V shed 4 bases, J shed 10 bases, and the junction held 7 bases outside the gene matches. CDR1 and CDR2 from the germline V gene are SGHTA and FQGNSA. CDR3 nucleotides: TGTGCCAGCAGCTCCGAGCGGGAGTCTGCGCAGTATTTT. It yields the protein CASSSERESAQYF.

This clonotype appeared many times. The rearrangement joins TRBV5-1 to TRBJ2-1; TRBD2 matches 7 bases. The junction had 3 bases not matched to a gene; V was cut back by 4 bases and J by 2 bases. Germline CDR1 SGHRS, CDR2 YFSETQ. The CDR3 length is 14 residues. The CDR3 bases are TGCGCCAGCAGCCCCGGACTAGCCTACAATGAGCAGTTCTTC. The encoded protein is CASSPGLAYNEQFF.

This clonotype was recorded many times. The rearrangement uses TRBV6-4 and TRBJ2-7; D possibly corresponds to TRBD1 (5 bases). The CDR3 extends over 17 amino acids. Between the trimmed V and J ends, which lost 2 bases and 7 bases, there was a span of 24 bases. Germline assignment: CDR1 MRHNA and CDR2 SNTAGT. The CDR3 protein is CASSDRDLRQGLWEQYF. CDR3 coding DNA: TGTGCCAGCAGTGACAGAGATCTCCGGCAGGGCCTCTGGGAGCAGTACTTC.